One sample yielded the 32 T cell receptor beta chains listed below, sequenced in a study of shared clonotypes between healthy human individuals. Naive CD8 cells lacked CD45RO, underwent positive selection for CCR7 and left out terminally differentiated effector memory CD45RA+ cells. The method was immunoSEQ multiplex PCR; TCRdb's version includes in-frame clones alone and lacks a portion of them. This table holds hundreds of thousands of clones, approximately 96% found once. Sequences were obtained from naive CD8+ T cells sorted from blood. These receptors all stem from a young woman in good health.

The chain has TRBV29-1 and TRBJ1-2; D is unresolved. The V end was cut by 5 bases, the J end by 8 bases, with 18 bases between. The CDR3 covers 13 residues. Germline CDR1 SQVTM, CDR2 ANQGSEA. The CDR3 protein is CSVPGPGGRGYTF. In DNA, the CDR3 is TGCAGCGTTCCAGGACCGGGAGGAAGAGGCTACACCTTC.

The chain has TRBV7-6 and TRBJ2-1; TRBD2 matches 8 bases. Germline assignment: CDR1 SGHVS and CDR2 FNYEAQ. After removal of 5 bases from V and 0 bases from J, the junction contained 12 bases not matched to a gene. CDR3 length: 18 residues. CDR3 residues: CASSPPFWREDSYNEQFF. DNA of the CDR3: TGTGCCAGCAGCCCCCCGTTTTGGCGGGAGGACTCCTACAATGAGCAGTTCTTC.

Only one count was recorded for this clone. This sample also contains other DNA sequences that code for the same CDR3. The rearrangement uses TRBV5-6 and TRBJ2-7; 7 bases map to TRBD2. The junction had 2 bases not matched to a gene; V was cut back by 2 bases and J by 0 bases. Germline CDR1 reads SGHDT; CDR2 reads YYEEEE. The CDR3 extends over 14 amino acids. The CDR3 here is CASSFGGSSYEQYF. The CDR3 DNA reads as TGTGCCAGCAGCTTCGGGGGGAGCTCCTACGAGCAGTACTTC.

The chain combines TRBV7-9 with TRBJ1-1; weak D call: TRBD1 (5 bases). Germline loops: CDR1 SEHNR, CDR2 FQNEAQ (reference sequence). Deletions cut 1 base from V and 5 bases from J, with 14 bases between. The length of the CDR3 is 15 residues. The DNA for the CDR3 is TGTGCCAGCAGCTTAGTAGAGGCAGGGTGGACTGAAGCTTTCTTT. Amino acid sequence: CASSLVEAGWTEAFF. Drawing the rest from reference TRBV7-9 and TRBJ1-1, the complete variable domain is DTGVSQNPRHKITKRGQNVTFRCDPISEHNRLYWYRQTLGQGPEFLTYFQNEAQLEKSRLLSDRFSAERPKGSFSTLEIQRTEQGDSAMYLCASSLVEAGWTEAFFGQGTRLTVV.

The genes are TRBV2 and TRBJ2-1; 7 nucleotides line up with TRBD2. Losses at the gene ends were 2 bases for V and 9 bases for J; bases not matched to a gene: 4. The CDR3 length is 13 residues. The germline V gene encodes CDR1 SNHLY and CDR2 FYNNEI. The CDR3 loop reads CASSENSGGEQFF. DNA for the CDR3: TGTGCCAGCAGTGAAAATTCGGGAGGTGAGCAGTTCTTC. The full variable domain, in which reference TRBV2 and TRBJ2-1 provide the parts outside the CDR3, is EPEVTQTPSHQVTQMGQEVILRCVPISNHLYFYWYRQILGQKVEFLVSFYNNEISEKSEIFDDQFSVERPDGSNFTLKIRSTKLEDSAMYFCASSENSGGEQFFGPGTRLTVL.

The V call is TRBV5-6, the J call TRBJ2-7, with a possible D match to TRBD2 (5 bases). Germline loops: CDR1 SGHDT, CDR2 YYEEEE. Between the trimmed V and J ends, which lost 3 bases and 1 base, there was a span of 8 bases. There are 13 residues in the CDR3. The chain's CDR3 is CASSYAGSYEQYF. The CDR3 DNA follows: TGTGCCAGCAGCTATGCGGGTTCCTACGAGCAGTACTTC.

This clone was detected only once. The J gene is TRBJ2-3, the V gene TRBV15, with D perhaps matching TRBD1 or TRBD2 (5 bases each). The CDR3 spans 15 residues. Germline V gives CDR1 LNHNV, CDR2 YYDKDF (reference sequence). V lost 0 bases, J lost 6 bases, and 13 bases lay in between. This chain's CDR3 is CATSRDRAPGDTQYF. Written as DNA, the CDR3 is TGTGCCACCAGCAGAGACAGGGCCCCGGGGGATACGCAGTATTTT.

The chain couples TRBV28 to TRBJ2-3; 8 bases are shared with TRBD2. Germline V gene data show CDR1 as MDHEN and CDR2 as SYDVKM. The CDR3 contains 14 residues. The CDR3 here is CATQLAEGTDTQYF. The CDR3 DNA reads as TGTGCGACCCAACTAGCGGAAGGCACAGATACGCAGTATTTT. The variable domain in full, completed from reference TRBV28 and TRBJ2-3, reads DVKVTQSSRYLVKRTGEKVFLECVQDMDHENMFWYRQDPGLGLRLIYFSYDVKMKEKGDIPEGYSVSREKKERFSLILESASTNQTSMYLCATQLAEGTDTQYFGPGTRLTVL.

CDR3 residues: CASSMAPRNEQFF. The CDR3 DNA is TGTGCCAGTAGTATGGCCCCCCGCAATGAGCAGTTCTTC. The chain employs TRBV19 and TRBJ2-1; D uncertain. V was shortened by 3 bases and J by 6 bases, with 9 bases between the two germline ends. The CDR3 totals 13 residues. The V gene's germline CDR1 is LNHDA and CDR2 SQIVND (reference sequence). Full variable domain (rest looked up from reference TRBV19 and TRBJ2-1): DGGITQSPKYLFRKEGQNVTLSCEQNLNHDAMYWYRQDPGQGLRLIYYSQIVNDFQKGDIAEGYSVSREKKESFPLTVTSAQKNPTAFYLCASSMAPRNEQFFGPGTRLTVL.

This rearrangement joins TRBV7-9 to TRBJ1-2; 8 nucleotides line up with TRBD1. This CDR3 spans 15 amino acids. Losses at the gene ends were 5 bases for V and 6 bases for J; bases not matched to a gene: 11. CDR1 and CDR2 from the germline V gene are SEHNR and FQNEAQ (reference sequence). CDR3: CASSAGWDRSDGYTF. CDR3 sequence (DNA): TGTGCCAGCAGCGCGGGCTGGGACAGGAGTGATGGCTACACCTTC.

This clone was observed a single time. This chain joins TRBV11-2 and TRBJ2-5; TRBD2 matches at 13 bases. The trim removed 5 bases at V and 4 bases at J, leaving 4 bases unmatched. This CDR3 comprises 15 residues. Looked up from germline, CDR1 is SGHAT and CDR2 is FQNNGV. In DNA form, the CDR3 reads TGTGCCAGCAGCCAAACTAGCGGGAGGGTAGAGACCCAGTACTTC. Protein sequence: CASSQTSGRVETQYF.

The chain links TRBV19 to TRBJ2-7; a weak D match, TRBD1 (5 bases). CDR1 is LNHDA and CDR2 is SQIVND in the germline V gene (reference sequence). Trimming left V 5 bases short and J 4 bases short, with 15 bases between. CDR3 length: 14 amino acids. For the CDR3, the DNA is TGTGCCAGTAGTTTGGCAGGGCGTATGTACGAGCAGTACTTC. Residues: CASSLAGRMYEQYF. The full variable domain, with the rest looked up from reference TRBV19 and TRBJ2-7, is DGGITQSPKYLFRKEGQNVTLSCEQNLNHDAMYWYRQDPGQGLRLIYYSQIVNDFQKGDIAEGYSVSREKKESFPLTVTSAQKNPTAFYLCASSLAGRMYEQYFGPGTRLTVT.

The chain uses TRBV2 and TRBJ2-5, with no clear D. Deletions cut 7 bases from V and 2 bases from J, with 8 bases between. This CDR3 is built from 12 residues. Germline lookup yields CDR1 SNHLY and CDR2 FYNNEI. The CDR3 spells CASMGMQETQYF. The CDR3 DNA reads as TGTGCCAGCATGGGGATGCAAGAGACCCAGTACTTC. The full variable domain, rest sourced from reference TRBV2 and TRBJ2-5, is EPEVTQTPSHQVTQMGQEVILRCVPISNHLYFYWYRQILGQKVEFLVSFYNNEISEKSEIFDDQFSVERPDGSNFTLKIRSTKLEDSAMYFCASMGMQETQYFGPGTRLLVL.

This chain links TRBV7-8 with TRBJ2-1, with 12 bases fitting TRBD2. V lost 2 bases to trimming and J lost 1 base; unmatched junction nucleotides: 6. The CDR3 sequence is 18 residues long. Germline V gene data show CDR1 as SGHVS and CDR2 as FQNEAQ. The CDR3 here is CASSLQTSGSRSYNEQFF. CDR3 sequence (DNA): TGTGCCAGCAGCTTACAGACTAGCGGGAGCAGATCCTACAATGAGCAGTTCTTC.

The J gene is TRBJ1-1, the V gene TRBV4-1; no firm D call. Germline CDR1 is MGHRA and CDR2 is YSYEKL. This CDR3 contains 14 residues. Trimming pared 6 bases from V and 3 bases from J, leaving 14 bases between. CDR3 nucleotides: TGCGCCAGCAGGGTCGTCGGTGGGGACACTGAAGCTTTCTTT. This encodes CASRVVGGDTEAFF.

This rearrangement joins TRBV11-2 to TRBJ2-2; no reliable D call. This CDR3 contains 13 residues. Per the germline V gene, CDR1 is SGHAT and CDR2 is FQNNGV. Trimming removed 5 bases at V and 6 bases at J, with 10 bases between. Written as DNA, the CDR3 is TGTGCCAGCAGCCCGGACGCATCCGGGGAGCTGTTTTTT. Its protein product is CASSPDASGELFF.

CDR3 residues: CASSLVEGGMETQYF. CDR3 nucleotides: TGTGCCAGCAGCTTGGTGGAGGGTGGAATGGAGACCCAGTACTTC. V is TRBV5-4 and J is TRBJ2-5, with D tentatively TRBD2 (6 bases). Germline V gives CDR1 SGHNT, CDR2 YYREEE (reference sequence). Trimming removed 0 bases at V and 5 bases at J, with 14 bases between. The CDR3 contains 15 residues.

The V call is TRBV27, the J call TRBJ2-1; D not certain. V gave up 2 bases and J gave up 1 base, with 6 bases separating them. The CDR3 length is 14 residues. In germline, CDR1 is MNHEY, CDR2 SMNVEV (reference sequence). CDR3 sequence (DNA): TGTGCCAGCAGTTTAGACCAGTCCTACAATGAGCAGTTCTTC. As protein: CASSLDQSYNEQFF.

The V call is TRBV27, the J call TRBJ1-3; D unresolved. V was clipped by 2 bases and J by 0 bases, with 5 bases between them. This CDR3 region has 14 residues. In germline, CDR1 is MNHEY, CDR2 SMNVEV (reference sequence). Written as DNA, the CDR3 is TGTGCCAGCAGTTTAGCAGCCTCTGGAAACACCATATATTTT. Protein sequence: CASSLAASGNTIYF.

This chain joins TRBV13 and TRBJ1-1; 8 bases line up with TRBD1. The CDR3 consists of 18 residues. V lost 1 base, J lost 3 bases, and 13 bases stayed unmatched. CDR1 and CDR2 (germline): PRHDT, FYEKMQ (reference sequence). The CDR3 reads CASSLAVGQGGMYTEAFF. CDR3 nucleotide sequence: TGTGCCAGCAGCTTAGCCGTTGGACAGGGAGGTATGTACACTGAAGCTTTCTTT. Variable domain in full (rest from reference TRBV13 and TRBJ1-1): AAGVIQSPRHLIKEKRETATLKCYPIPRHDTVYWYQQGPGQDPQFLISFYEKMQSDKGSIPDRFSAQQFSDYHSELNMSSLELGDSALYFCASSLAVGQGGMYTEAFFGQGTRLTVV.

The genes are TRBV27 and TRBJ1-1, with D possibly TRBD1 on 5 matching bases. Trimming took 0 bases from V and 7 from J, leaving 6 bases between them. This CDR3 contains 12 residues. Germline assignment: CDR1 MNHEY and CDR2 SMNVEV (reference sequence). This CDR3 is CASSLSGDEAFF. The CDR3 DNA reads TGTGCCAGCAGTTTATCGGGGGATGAAGCTTTCTTT.

CDR3 nucleotides: TGTGCCAGTAGTGCCACTCACAGGGGGTACTATGGCTACACCTTC. Translating gives CASSATHRGYYGYTF. V and J are TRBV19 and TRBJ1-2; 8 bases are a match to TRBD1. Germline CDR1 and CDR2: LNHDA and SQIVND (reference sequence). The CDR3 covers 15 residues. With 5 bases clipped from V and 3 bases from J, the junction kept 8 bases outside the gene matches.

The CDR3 bases are TGTGCCAGCAGCTTTTCCACAGAAGAAGAGACCCAGTACTTC. Amino acids: CASSFSTEEETQYF. The rearrangement joins TRBV7-9 to TRBJ2-5; D ambiguous. CDR1 and CDR2 (germline): SEHNR, FQNEAQ (reference sequence). The CDR3 sequence is 14 residues long. The ends were cut back, 3 bases at V and 3 bases at J, with 11 bases in the middle.

V is TRBV5-4 and J is TRBJ2-7, with D tentatively TRBD2 (5 bases). From germline, CDR1 is SGHNT and CDR2 YYREEE (reference sequence). CDR3 length: 12 residues. V lost 4 bases, J lost 5 bases, and 10 bases lay in between. Here the CDR3 reads CASSGGGNEQYF. CDR3 nucleotides: TGTGCCAGCAGCGGTGGAGGTAACGAGCAGTACTTC.

The rearrangement uses TRBV2 and TRBJ2-1; 7 bases align to TRBD1. CDR3 length: 13 amino acids. The ends lost 10 bases at V and 1 base at J; junction bases unmatched: 4. Germline values: CDR1 SNHLY, CDR2 FYNNEI. The chain's CDR3 is CATGTESYNEQFF. Here the CDR3 DNA reads TGTGCCACCGGGACAGAATCCTACAATGAGCAGTTCTTC.

This chain links TRBV11-3 with TRBJ2-3, with no clear D. The V end lost 4 bases, the J end lost 1 base, and 21 bases lay between the germline ends. Germline V lookup: CDR1 SGHNT, CDR2 YENEEA. This CDR3 is built from 18 residues. DNA for the CDR3: TGTGCCAGCAGCTCTTACCCTCACGGACGGTTGGGCACAGATACGCAGTATTTT. The encoded protein is CASSSYPHGRLGTDTQYF.

The chain recombines TRBV28 with TRBJ1-2; TRBD1 is a possible D gene (5 bases). V lost 8 bases and J lost 6, with 13 bases in between. Germline values: CDR1 MDHEN, CDR2 SYDVKM. This CDR3 region has 12 residues. DNA of the CDR3: TGTGCCAGCGGAAACAGGTTAGATGGCTACACCTTC. Its translation is CASGNRLDGYTF.

The chain carries TRBV6-4 and TRBJ1-1, with TRBD1 matching 9 bases. J lost 12 bases, V lost 0 bases, and 2 bases had no gene match. From germline, CDR1 is MRHNA and CDR2 SNTAGT. This CDR3 contains 12 residues. CDR3 sequence (DNA): TGTGCCAGCAGTGACTCAGGGACAGGGCCTTTCTTT. Its translation is CASSDSGTGPFF.

The genes are TRBV19 and TRBJ1-1; D may be TRBD1 (6 bases). V shed 7 bases and J shed 11 bases, with 20 bases lying between them. Germline V gene sequence: CDR1 LNHDA, CDR2 SQIVND (reference sequence). The length of the CDR3 is 13 residues. The DNA of the CDR3 is TGTGCCAGTACCACACGAGGGGGAGTACGGGCTTTCTTT. This codes for CASTTRGGVRAFF.

The V call is TRBV27, the J call TRBJ2-5, with D possibly being TRBD2 (5 bases). Trimming removed 10 bases from V and 3 bases from J, with 15 bases in between. Germline V gives CDR1 MNHEY, CDR2 SMNVEV (reference sequence). CDR3 length equals 13 residues. CDR3 in DNA: TGTGCCACTACCCGCGCCGGGGAAGAGACCCAGTACTTC. Translated, it gives CATTRAGEETQYF.

This clone was observed a few times. The V gene is TRBV14, the J gene TRBJ2-7, with 11 bases aligning to TRBD2. From germline, CDR1 is SGHDN and CDR2 FVKESK. The CDR3 consists of 14 residues. Trimming at V came to 4 bases and at J to 4 bases, leaving 3 bases not matched to a gene. The CDR3 DNA reads as TGTGCCAGCAGCCCGACTAGCGGGGTTTACGAGCAGTACTTC. Protein sequence: CASSPTSGVYEQYF.

The chain links TRBV5-4 to TRBJ1-1; TRBD1 agrees at 7 bases. V gave up 3 bases and J gave up 7 bases; unmatched junction bases: 3. CDR3 length equals 12 residues. From germline, CDR1 is SGHNT and CDR2 YYREEE (reference sequence). The chain's CDR3 is CASSSSGGEAFF. The CDR3 DNA is TGTGCCAGCAGCTCTTCAGGGGGTGAAGCTTTCTTT.